This entry lists 21 T cell receptor beta chains sequenced from one sample in a study of cytomegalovirus exposure and HLA in healthy donors (TCRdb year 2017). The library was prepared using the immunoSEQ multiplex PCR assay. For the multiplex PCR, a mixture combining 60 forward primers for TCR Vbeta segments and 13 reverse primers for TCR Jbeta segments was used. Sourced from immuneACCESS, this table was stored by TCRdb with only in-frame sequences that have V and J called. A share of the clones is absent; for the studies checked, an unresolved V gene accounts for under half, and the remainder has no known explanation. This sample holds approximately 110,000 clones; roughly 80% were observed only once. Over 20% of the sample is held by the ten biggest clonotypes. The specimen was PBMCs. These receptors came from a man younger than 45 in good health and CMV-seropositive.

The chain has TRBV7-8 and TRBJ1-2; 7 bases fit TRBD1. The CDR3 spans 16 residues. From germline, CDR1 is SGHVS and CDR2 FQNEAQ. V dropped 1 base and J dropped 7; count of bases not matched to a gene: 12. The CDR3 DNA follows: TGTGCCAGCAGCTTAGGGACAGGACTACCTGGCTCTGGCTACACCTTC. Amino acids: CASSLGTGLPGSGYTF.

J is TRBJ1-2 and V is TRBV7-9; 8 nucleotides line up with TRBD1. The CDR3 is 15 residues long. Germline lookup yields CDR1 SEHNR and CDR2 FQNEAQ (reference sequence). V shed 4 bases and J 4 bases; nucleotides not matched to a gene: 8. The CDR3 coding sequence is TGTGCCAGCAGCTCCCACAGGGGGTTTGGCTATGGCTACACCTTC. Amino acid sequence: CASSSHRGFGYGYTF.

The V call is TRBV7-9, the J call TRBJ2-5; the match to TRBD1 covers 8 bases. In germline, CDR1 is SEHNR, CDR2 FQNEAQ (reference sequence). This CDR3 has 15 amino acids. Trimming at V came to 4 bases and at J to 5 bases, leaving 9 bases not matched to a gene. Written as DNA, the CDR3 is TGTGCCAGCAGCTCGCGGGCAGGGGGCCCGGAGACCCAGTACTTC. Its translation: CASSSRAGGPETQYF.

The genes are TRBV11-2 and TRBJ2-7; TRBD2 matches at 9 bases. Trimming cost V 3 bases and J 2 bases; bases outside gene matches: 2. Germline CDR1 reads SGHAT; CDR2 reads FQNNGV. The CDR3 spans 14 residues. The CDR3 bases are TGTGCCAGCAGCTTCACTAGCGGGCCCTACGAGCAGTACTTC. It yields the protein CASSFTSGPYEQYF.

This chain links TRBV19 with TRBJ1-1, with 10 bases lining up with TRBD1. Trimming cost V 1 base and J 5 bases; bases outside gene matches: 7. Germline V gene sequence: CDR1 LNHDA, CDR2 SQIVND (reference sequence). The CDR3 has 16 amino acids. CDR3 residues: CASSIGWDRGPTEAFF. CDR3 DNA sequence: TGTGCCAGTAGTATAGGATGGGACAGGGGCCCTACTGAAGCTTTCTTT.

The rearrangement uses TRBV6-1 and TRBJ2-7, with TRBD1 matching over 7 bases. This CDR3 is 13 amino acids long. V was pared by 6 bases and J by 5 bases, with 7 bases of the junction left unmatched. Germline-derived CDR1 and CDR2 are MNHNS and SASEGT. The CDR3 spells CASRQGLVDEQYV. In nucleotides, the CDR3 is TGTGCCAGCAGACAGGGGCTCGTCGACGAGCAGTACGTC.

The chain is built from TRBV19 and TRBJ1-4, with D possibly matching TRBD1 (5 bases). CDR3 length: 15 amino acids. Germline V gives CDR1 LNHDA, CDR2 SQIVND (reference sequence). V lost 3 bases, J lost 4 bases, and 12 bases lay in between. CDR3 sequence (DNA): TGTGCCAGTAGTATCCCATGGGGCAGTAATGAAAAACTGTTTTTT. This sequence encodes CASSIPWGSNEKLFF.

V gene TRBV5-1 combines with J gene TRBJ1-1; a possible D gene is TRBD1 (6 bases). The CDR3 runs 13 residues. Germline loops: CDR1 SGHRS, CDR2 YFSETQ. The V end lost 4 bases, the J end lost 8 bases, and 15 bases lay between the germline ends. The CDR3 spells CASSPRGGQEAFF. CDR3 sequence (DNA): TGCGCCAGCAGCCCGCGCGGAGGACAGGAAGCTTTCTTT.

CDR3 bases: TGTGCCAGCAGCTTAGAGGAGGGGACGGCTGGCTACACCTTC. It is translated as CASSLEEGTAGYTF. The chain carries TRBV7-8 and TRBJ1-2; D possibly corresponds to TRBD1 (5 bases). This CDR3 has 14 residues. Looked up from germline, CDR1 is SGHVS and CDR2 is FQNEAQ. Deletions cut 1 base from V and 7 bases from J, with 13 bases between. The full variable domain, with the rest looked up from reference TRBV7-8 and TRBJ1-2, is GAGVSQSPRYKVAKRGQDVALRCDPISGHVSLFWYQQALGQGPEFLTYFQNEAQLDKSGLPSDRFFAERPEGSVSTLKIQRTQQEDSAVYLCASSLEEGTAGYTFGSGTRLTVV.

The rearrangement uses TRBV6-1 and TRBJ2-1; 13 nucleotides match TRBD2. CDR1 and CDR2 from the germline V gene are MNHNS and SASEGT. This CDR3 is built from 15 residues. J gave up 5 bases and V 6 bases, and 4 bases lay outside the gene matches. The CDR3 nucleotides are TGTGCCAGCAGGCCGGGACTAGCGGGAAACAATGAGCAGTTCTTC. Amino acids: CASRPGLAGNNEQFF.

J is TRBJ2-2 and V is TRBV5-1; the match to TRBD1 covers 10 bases. The V gene's germline CDR1 is SGHRS and CDR2 YFSETQ. This CDR3 spans 18 amino acids. Trimming at V came to 0 bases and at J to 4 bases, leaving 9 bases not matched to a gene. The CDR3 nucleotides read TGCGCCAGCAGCTTGGCCGGGACAGGGGCCCTAAGCACCGGGGAGCTGTTTTTT. Translating it yields CASSLAGTGALSTGELFF.

The genes are TRBV6-5 and TRBJ2-3, with D unclear. V shed 5 bases and J shed 2 bases, with 8 bases lying between them. CDR1 is MNHEY and CDR2 is SVGAGI in the germline V gene. The CDR3 is made up of 13 amino acids. CDR3 nucleotides: TGTGCCAGCAGTAACAGCAACACAGATACGCAGTATTTT. As protein: CASSNSNTDTQYF.

This clone appeared once. V usage is TRBV2 and J usage is TRBJ1-3, with 7 bases that match TRBD1. This CDR3 is built from 16 residues. J gave up 2 bases and V 6 bases, and 10 bases lay outside the gene matches. Germline assignment: CDR1 SNHLY and CDR2 FYNNEI. CDR3 in DNA: TGTGCCAGCAGGTCAAATAGGGGGCTGGCTGGAAACACCATATATTTT. As protein: CASRSNRGLAGNTIYF.

This rearrangement joins TRBV5-1 to TRBJ2-2, with D unclear. CDR1 SGHRS and CDR2 YFSETQ come from the germline V gene. The CDR3 loop spans 13 amino acids. The ends were cut back, 0 bases at V and 4 bases at J, with 4 bases in the middle. The CDR3 loop is CASSLASTGELFF. The CDR3 region has the DNA TGCGCCAGCAGCTTGGCGTCCACCGGGGAGCTGTTTTTT.

This chain connects TRBV6-1 to TRBJ2-3, with D maybe TRBD1 (5 bases). This CDR3 has 16 residues. The germline gives CDR1 MNHNS, CDR2 SASEGT. The V gene lost 0 bases and the J gene lost 1 base, with 11 bases spanning the gap. The CDR3 protein is CASSEALVGGTDTQYF. CDR3 nucleotides: TGTGCCAGCAGTGAAGCGCTTGTAGGGGGCACAGATACGCAGTATTTT.

The chain is built from TRBV7-8 and TRBJ2-7, with no clear D. Germline CDR1 SGHVS, CDR2 FQNEAQ. The CDR3 length is 15 residues. The ends were cut back, 2 bases at V and 0 bases at J, with 11 bases in the middle. The CDR3 loop is CASSLSFSFSYEQYF. The CDR3 DNA is TGTGCCAGCAGCTTATCTTTCTCGTTCTCCTACGAGCAGTACTTC. Supplemented by reference TRBV7-8 and TRBJ2-7, the full variable domain reads GAGVSQSPRYKVAKRGQDVALRCDPISGHVSLFWYQQALGQGPEFLTYFQNEAQLDKSGLPSDRFFAERPEGSVSTLKIQRTQQEDSAVYLCASSLSFSFSYEQYFGPGTRLTVT.

The J gene is TRBJ1-5, the V gene TRBV19; 9 bases align to TRBD1. V dropped 5 bases and J dropped 0; count of bases not matched to a gene: 2. The germline CDR1 and CDR2 sequences are LNHDA and SQIVND (reference sequence). CDR3 size: 15 residues. The CDR3 sequence: CASSPQGASNQPQHF. In DNA, the CDR3 is TGTGCCAGTAGTCCACAGGGGGCTAGCAATCAGCCCCAGCATTTT.

The chain is built from TRBV5-1 and TRBJ2-7; maybe TRBD2 (5 bases). With 0 bases removed from V and 0 bases from J, the gap between germline ends came to 7 bases. The CDR3 extends over 14 amino acids. In germline, CDR1 is SGHRS, CDR2 YFSETQ. For the CDR3, the DNA is TGCGCCAGCAGCTTGGCCGGGGACTCCTACGAGCAGTACTTC. It translates to CASSLAGDSYEQYF.

The V and J genes are TRBV6-5 and TRBJ2-3; D is unclear. The length of the CDR3 is 16 residues. From germline, CDR1 is MNHEY and CDR2 SVGAGI. The germline V and J ends were trimmed by 0 bases and 2 bases, with 12 bases remaining between them. Written as DNA, the CDR3 is TGTGCCAGCAGTTACTCGACATATCCAGCCACAGATACGCAGTATTTT. Encoded protein: CASSYSTYPATDTQYF.

The chain links TRBV4-1 to TRBJ2-1; 8 positions agree with TRBD1. V lost 2 bases, J lost 2 bases, and 5 bases stayed unmatched. The CDR3 spans 16 residues. CDR1 MGHRA and CDR2 YSYEKL come from the germline V gene. Here the CDR3 reads CASSQKQGVAYNEQFF. The CDR3 nucleotides are TGCGCCAGCAGCCAAAAACAGGGGGTGGCCTACAATGAGCAGTTCTTC.

This clone was seen more than once but under ten times. CDR3 in amino acids: CASSVKGGIQPQHF. The DNA for the CDR3 is TGTGCCAGCAGTGTAAAGGGAGGGATACAGCCCCAGCATTTT. The chain is built from TRBV2 and TRBJ1-5; no clear D gene. The CDR3 totals 14 residues. V was trimmed by 4 bases and J by 7 bases, leaving 14 bases between them. Germline loops: CDR1 SNHLY, CDR2 FYNNEI.